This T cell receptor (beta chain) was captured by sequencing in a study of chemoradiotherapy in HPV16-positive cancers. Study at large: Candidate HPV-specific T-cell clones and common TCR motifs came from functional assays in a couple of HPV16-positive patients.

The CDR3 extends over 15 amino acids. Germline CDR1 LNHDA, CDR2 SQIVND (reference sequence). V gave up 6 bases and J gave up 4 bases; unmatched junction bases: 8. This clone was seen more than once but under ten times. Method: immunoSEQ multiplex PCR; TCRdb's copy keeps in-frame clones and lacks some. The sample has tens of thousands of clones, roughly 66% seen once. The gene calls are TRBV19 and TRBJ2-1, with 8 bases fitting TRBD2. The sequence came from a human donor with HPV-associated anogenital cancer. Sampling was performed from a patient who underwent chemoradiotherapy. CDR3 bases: TGTGCCAGTAGGGAGCGGGAGCTAGCTTACAATGAGCAGTTCTTC. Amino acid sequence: CASRERELAYNEQFF.